Listed below are T cell receptor beta chains from one sample, sequenced in a study of blood T cell repertoires in COVID-19. TCRdb keeps only in-frame clones here, not all; method: immunoSEQ multiplex PCR. The top ten clones hold 4.8% of a sample with fewer than 45,000 clones, approximately 80% of them seen once. Sequenced: peripheral blood. The receptor set was obtained from a man aged 50 to 60 with active COVID-19. CDR3s include the opening cysteine and the closing phenylalanine or tryptophan. A D gene is named only where the DNA matches it firmly. The size of a clone is reported for some rows only, either as once, few or many, or as a class for expanded clones.

CDR3 protein: CASSRQGATGELFF
CDR3 DNA: TGTGCCAGCAGCCGGCAGGGGGCCACCGGGGAGCTGTTTTTT
V gene: TRBV5-6
J gene: TRBJ2-2
CDR3 length: 14
clone size: once
D gene: TRBD1

CDR3 protein: CASSYSRGGGIQYF
CDR3 DNA: TGTGCCAGCAGTTACTCACGGGGAGGGGGCATTCAGTACTTC
V gene: TRBV6-5
J gene: TRBJ2-4
CDR3 length: 14
clone size: -
D gene: -

CDR3 protein: CASSVRNFNEQFF
CDR3 DNA: TGTGCCAGCAGTGTCAGGAATTTCAATGAGCAGTTCTTC
V gene: TRBV25-1
J gene: TRBJ2-1
CDR3 length: 13
clone size: -
D gene: -

CDR3 protein: CASSLPGTDTQYF
CDR3 DNA: TGTGCCAGCAGCTTACCCGGGACAGATACGCAGTATTTT
V gene: TRBV11-3
J gene: TRBJ2-3
CDR3 length: 13
clone size: once
D gene: -

CDR3 protein: CATGGGRESSYGYTF
CDR3 DNA: TGTGCCACAGGGGGTGGCAGGGAGTCGTCCTATGGCTACACCTTC
V gene: TRBV10-3
J gene: TRBJ1-2
CDR3 length: 15
clone size: -
D gene: TRBD1

CDR3 protein: CASSYSRGQGGSPLHF
CDR3 DNA: TGTGCCAGCAGTTACTCGAGGGGACAGGGTGGTTCACCCCTCCACTTT
V gene: TRBV6-6
J gene: TRBJ1-6
CDR3 length: 16
clone size: -
D gene: TRBD1

CDR3 protein: CASSLGGWSTDTQYF
CDR3 DNA: TGCGCCAGCAGCTTGGGCGGGTGGAGCACAGATACGCAGTATTTT
V gene: TRBV5-1
J gene: TRBJ2-3
CDR3 length: 15
clone size: once
D gene: -

CDR3 protein: CASSLSAASGNTIYF
CDR3 DNA: TGTGCCAGCAGTTTAAGCGCAGCCTCTGGAAACACCATATATTTT
V gene: TRBV28
J gene: TRBJ1-3
CDR3 length: 15
clone size: -
D gene: -

CDR3 protein: CAISDSDMSSYEQYF
CDR3 DNA: TGTGCCATCAGTGATAGCGACATGAGCTCCTACGAGCAGTACTTC
V gene: TRBV10-3
J gene: TRBJ2-7
CDR3 length: 15
clone size: -
D gene: -

CDR3 protein: CASSTDWTEWETQYF
CDR3 DNA: TGTGCCAGCAGCACCGACTGGACAGAGTGGGAGACCCAGTACTTC
V gene: TRBV7-2
J gene: TRBJ2-5
CDR3 length: 15
clone size: -
D gene: -

CDR3 protein: CASSPPEGRGQYF
CDR3 DNA: TGTGCCAGCAGTCCCCCTGAGGGGAGGGGCCAGTACTTC
V gene: TRBV6-5
J gene: TRBJ2-5
CDR3 length: 13
clone size: -
D gene: TRBD2

CDR3 protein: CASSDRANYGYTF
CDR3 DNA: TGCGCCAGCAGTGACAGGGCAAACTATGGCTACACCTTC
V gene: TRBV10-2
J gene: TRBJ1-2
CDR3 length: 13
clone size: -
D gene: -

CDR3 protein: CASSFLIGAYGYTF
CDR3 DNA: TGTGCCAGCAGCTTTTTGATAGGGGCCTATGGCTACACCTTC
V gene: TRBV7-9
J gene: TRBJ1-2
CDR3 length: 14
clone size: once
D gene: -

CDR3 protein: CASGFLGAGNEKLFF
CDR3 DNA: TGTGCCAGCGGGTTTCTAGGGGCGGGAAATGAAAAACTGTTTTTT
V gene: TRBV6-5
J gene: TRBJ1-4
CDR3 length: 15
clone size: -
D gene: -

CDR3 protein: CASSSPLHRGTEAFF
CDR3 DNA: TGTGCCAGCAGCTCCCCCCTACATCGGGGCACTGAAGCTTTCTTT
V gene: TRBV5-4
J gene: TRBJ1-1
CDR3 length: 15
clone size: -
D gene: -

CDR3 protein: CASSPGLAGGRQETQYF
CDR3 DNA: TGTGCCAGCAGCCCCGGACTAGCGGGGGGGCGTCAAGAGACCCAGTACTTC
V gene: TRBV11-3
J gene: TRBJ2-5
CDR3 length: 17
clone size: -
D gene: TRBD2

CDR3 protein: CARSTGFSYNSPLHF
CDR3 DNA: TGTGCCAGATCAACAGGGTTTTCCTATAATTCACCCCTCCACTTT
V gene: TRBV2
J gene: TRBJ1-6
CDR3 length: 15
clone size: -
D gene: -

CDR3 protein: CASSQGGHGGGYLTGELFF
CDR3 DNA: TGCGCCAGCAGCCAAGGAGGGCACGGCGGGGGTTACCTCACCGGGGAGCTGTTTTTT
V gene: TRBV4-1
J gene: TRBJ2-2
CDR3 length: 19
clone size: -
D gene: TRBD2

CDR3 protein: CASSLTSGGLADTQYF
CDR3 DNA: TGTGCCAGCAGCCTGACTAGCGGGGGGTTGGCAGATACGCAGTATTTT
V gene: TRBV6-4
J gene: TRBJ2-3
CDR3 length: 16
clone size: -
D gene: TRBD2

CDR3 protein: CASSLAAPNYGYTF
CDR3 DNA: TGTGCCAGCAGCTTAGCAGCTCCTAACTATGGCTACACCTTC
V gene: TRBV7-2
J gene: TRBJ1-2
CDR3 length: 14
clone size: few
D gene: -

CDR3 protein: CAAGARGNQPQHF
CDR3 DNA: TGCGCCGCGGGGGCGCGGGGCAATCAGCCCCAGCATTTT
V gene: TRBV4-3
J gene: TRBJ1-5
CDR3 length: 13
clone size: -
D gene: -

CDR3 protein: CASSQENRGTYEQYF
CDR3 DNA: TGCGCCAGCAGCCAAGAGAACAGGGGAACCTACGAGCAGTACTTC
V gene: TRBV4-1
J gene: TRBJ2-7
CDR3 length: 15
clone size: -
D gene: TRBD1

CDR3 protein: CASSLDGDSYEQYF
CDR3 DNA: TGTGCCAGCAGCTTAGACGGAGACTCCTACGAGCAGTACTTC
V gene: TRBV7-9
J gene: TRBJ2-7
CDR3 length: 14
clone size: -
D gene: -

CDR3 protein: CASSPIAGGYNEQFF
CDR3 DNA: TGTGCCAGCAGCCCAATAGCGGGGGGTTACAATGAGCAGTTCTTC
V gene: TRBV7-2
J gene: TRBJ2-1
CDR3 length: 15
clone size: -
D gene: TRBD2

CDR3 protein: CASSRRGSSGNTIYF
CDR3 DNA: TGTGCCAGCAGCCGTCGGGGTTCCTCTGGAAACACCATATATTTT
V gene: TRBV3-1/TRBV3-2
J gene: TRBJ1-3
CDR3 length: 15
clone size: -
D gene: -

CDR3 protein: CAITGQASRTDTQYF
CDR3 DNA: TGTGCCATCACCGGACAGGCGTCTCGCACAGATACGCAGTATTTT
V gene: TRBV10-3
J gene: TRBJ2-3
CDR3 length: 15
clone size: -
D gene: TRBD1

CDR3 protein: CASSEDSSYEQYF
CDR3 DNA: TGTGCCAGCAGTGAAGACAGCTCCTACGAGCAGTACTTC
V gene: TRBV6-1
J gene: TRBJ2-7
CDR3 length: 13
clone size: once
D gene: -

CDR3 protein: CASSSDGGGEQFF
CDR3 DNA: TGTGCCAGCAGCTCCGACGGCGGCGGTGAGCAGTTCTTC
V gene: TRBV9
J gene: TRBJ2-1
CDR3 length: 13
clone size: -
D gene: -

CDR3 protein: CASNTGGQETQYF
CDR3 DNA: TGTGCCAGCAATACAGGGGGGCAAGAGACCCAGTACTTC
V gene: TRBV6-5
J gene: TRBJ2-5
CDR3 length: 13
clone size: -
D gene: TRBD1

CDR3 protein: CASSPRSGGAAGELFF
CDR3 DNA: TGTGCCAGCAGCCCCCGTAGCGGGGGGGCAGCCGGGGAGCTGTTTTTT
V gene: TRBV9
J gene: TRBJ2-2
CDR3 length: 16
clone size: -
D gene: TRBD2

CDR3 protein: CASSYSLLPYTDTQYF
CDR3 DNA: TGTGCCAGCAGTTACTCTTTACTCCCGTACACAGATACGCAGTATTTT
V gene: TRBV6-2/TRBV6-3
J gene: TRBJ2-3
CDR3 length: 16
clone size: -
D gene: -

CDR3 protein: CATSDLPGQGDTGELFF
CDR3 DNA: TGTGCCACCAGTGATTTACCAGGACAGGGTGACACCGGGGAGCTGTTTTTT
V gene: TRBV24-1
J gene: TRBJ2-2
CDR3 length: 17
clone size: -
D gene: TRBD1

CDR3 protein: CASSYSGLAGSSYNEQFF
CDR3 DNA: TGTGCCAGCAGTTACTCTGGACTAGCGGGGAGCTCCTACAATGAGCAGTTCTTC
V gene: TRBV6-2/TRBV6-3
J gene: TRBJ2-1
CDR3 length: 18
clone size: -
D gene: TRBD2

CDR3 protein: CASSTTSGGAYEQFF
CDR3 DNA: TGTGCCAGCAGCACCACTAGCGGGGGGGCCTATGAGCAGTTCTTC
V gene: TRBV7-6
J gene: TRBJ2-1
CDR3 length: 15
clone size: once
D gene: TRBD2

CDR3 protein: CASSQSPSGTSTGELFF
CDR3 DNA: TGCGCCAGCAGTCAATCCCCCTCCGGGACAAGTACCGGGGAGCTGTTTTTT
V gene: TRBV23-1
J gene: TRBJ2-2
CDR3 length: 17
clone size: -
D gene: -

CDR3 protein: CSVESGSVDEQYF
CDR3 DNA: TGCAGCGTTGAGTCGGGGTCGGTCGACGAGCAGTACTTC
V gene: TRBV29-1
J gene: TRBJ2-7
CDR3 length: 13
clone size: once
D gene: -

CDR3 protein: CASSLSPDTLAGNTIYF
CDR3 DNA: TGTGCCAGCAGTTTATCCCCTGACACACTCGCTGGAAACACCATATATTTT
V gene: TRBV27
J gene: TRBJ1-3
CDR3 length: 17
clone size: -
D gene: -

CDR3 protein: CASSIWRGGKNEQFF
CDR3 DNA: TGTGCCAGTAGTATCTGGCGGGGGGGCAAGAATGAGCAGTTCTTC
V gene: TRBV19
J gene: TRBJ2-1
CDR3 length: 15
clone size: -
D gene: TRBD2

CDR3 protein: CASSEIPTSFGGEQYF
CDR3 DNA: TGTGCCAGCAGTGAAATCCCGACTAGCTTCGGTGGCGAGCAGTACTTC
V gene: TRBV6-1
J gene: TRBJ2-7
CDR3 length: 16
clone size: -
D gene: TRBD2